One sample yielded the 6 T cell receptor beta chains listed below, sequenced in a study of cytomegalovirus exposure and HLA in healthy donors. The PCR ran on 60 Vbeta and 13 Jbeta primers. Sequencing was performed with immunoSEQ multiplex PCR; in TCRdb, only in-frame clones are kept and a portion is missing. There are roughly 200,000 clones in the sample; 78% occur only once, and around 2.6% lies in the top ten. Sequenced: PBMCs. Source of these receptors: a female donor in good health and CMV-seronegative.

The CDR3 protein is CASSSRDSPLHF. The CDR3 DNA is TGTGCCAGCAGCTCCCGCGATTCACCCCTCCACTTT. The V call is TRBV7-8, the J call TRBJ1-6, with D unresolved. The CDR3 spans 12 residues. Germline V lookup: CDR1 SGHVS, CDR2 FQNEAQ. V lost 4 bases to trimming and J lost 8 bases, with 6 bases between them.

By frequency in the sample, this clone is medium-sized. In DNA, the CDR3 is TGTGCCAGCAGTTACTCGGAAACGGGTAATGAGCAGTTCTTC. This codes for CASSYSETGNEQFF. The gene calls are TRBV6-6 and TRBJ2-1, with D uncertain. CDR1 and CDR2 (germline): MNHNY, SVGAGI (reference sequence). This CDR3 comprises 14 residues. Trimming removed 0 bases at V and 7 bases at J, with 10 bases between.

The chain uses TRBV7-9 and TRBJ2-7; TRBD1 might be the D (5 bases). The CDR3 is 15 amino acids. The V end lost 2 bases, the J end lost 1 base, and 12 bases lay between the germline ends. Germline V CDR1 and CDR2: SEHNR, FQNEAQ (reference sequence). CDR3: CASSLTQGESYEQYF. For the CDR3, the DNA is TGTGCCAGCAGCTTAACTCAGGGCGAATCCTACGAGCAGTACTTC. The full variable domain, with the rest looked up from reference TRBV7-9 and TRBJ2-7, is DTGVSQNPRHKITKRGQNVTFRCDPISEHNRLYWYRQTLGQGPEFLTYFQNEAQLEKSRLLSDRFSAERPKGSFSTLEIQRTEQGDSAMYLCASSLTQGESYEQYFGPGTRLTVT.

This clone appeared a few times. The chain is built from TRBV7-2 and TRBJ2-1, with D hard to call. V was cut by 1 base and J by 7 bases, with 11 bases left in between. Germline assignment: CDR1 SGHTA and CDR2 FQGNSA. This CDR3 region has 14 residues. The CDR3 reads CASSLVVASNEQFF. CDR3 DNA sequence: TGTGCCAGCAGCTTAGTCGTAGCTTCTAATGAGCAGTTCTTC.

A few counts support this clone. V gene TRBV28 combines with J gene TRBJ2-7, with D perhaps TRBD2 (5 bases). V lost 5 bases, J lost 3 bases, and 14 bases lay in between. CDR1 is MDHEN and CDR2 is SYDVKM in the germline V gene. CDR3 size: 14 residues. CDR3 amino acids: CASSLYTSHYEQYF. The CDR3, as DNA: TGTGCCAGCAGTCTTTATACTAGTCACTACGAGCAGTACTTC.

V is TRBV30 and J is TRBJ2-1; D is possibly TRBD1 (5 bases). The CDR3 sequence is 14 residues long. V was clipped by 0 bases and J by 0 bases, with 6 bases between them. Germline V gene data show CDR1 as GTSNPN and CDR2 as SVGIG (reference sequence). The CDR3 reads CAWSVDSSYNEQFF. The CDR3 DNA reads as TGTGCCTGGAGTGTCGACAGCTCCTACAATGAGCAGTTCTTC.